This entry describes one TCR beta chain. Its target antigen remains unknown. Base quality data are lacking; no much larger clone is found one base away. The donors were healthy, HIV-negative adults with no recently reported acute infections or vaccinations. All donors were Caucasian adults living in Nashville, Tennessee, USA. CD4+ T cells were enriched by magnetic negative selection; naive cells were then positively selected on CD45RA, and the negative fraction formed the memory subset. Blood was obtained by leukapheresis, after which PBMCs were separated by Ficoll-Histopaque density gradient centrifugation and cryopreserved in liquid nitrogen vapor phase. Analytical flow cytometry was used to check the purity and quantity of every magnetically sorted T cell population. Genomic DNA was isolated from every sorted fraction and measured by UV absorbance on a Nanodrop 2000c. The sample originates from a study of shared clonotypes between healthy human individuals (TCRdb year 2020). Regarding the complete study: Two women and a few men aged 18 to 49 years were included in the cohort. For each donor, CD4 naive and CD4 memory were each given three plates, CD8 naive was given two plates, and CD8 memory was given one plate. Blood TCR repertoires of four to six healthy adults were deeply sequenced to estimate repertoire size and the extent of clonotype sharing between individuals. To increase sequencing depth and limit assay-specific biases, TCR repertoire library preparation and sequencing were carried out by different laboratories using diverse techniques. Between about 0.9 and 9 billion PBMCs per donor were obtained by leukapheresis.

Reading from cysteine to phenylalanine, the CDR3 counts 16 amino acids. Here the CDR3 DNA is all that survives: 48 bases in frame from base 1. Trimming takes 4 bases from V and 6 bases from J, and the germline ends sit 19 bases apart. CDR1 and CDR2 were assigned from the germline V gene as KGHSH and LQKENI. The paper's findings and limits, for the study overall: Pairwise subsampling indicated that sequencing depth was expected to affect the degree of clonotype sharing among donors. Sampling was restricted to blood, and TCR repertoires in tissues likely differ from the TCR repertoires found in blood. Estimated clonotype richness was generally larger for naive than for memory subsets. About 5% of naive CD4, around 3.6% of naive CD8, approximately 2.2% of memory CD4, and 0.35% to 0.5% of memory CD8 clonotypes were shared across four donors. Rarefaction of sorted-subset datasets indicated incomplete sequencing despite the large sequencing depth. Compared with non-shared clonotypes, the clonotypes found in all four sorted-subset donors had higher generation probabilities. Because the study included only a small number of donors, the genetic and exposure-history diversity represented was limited.

Using the deep immunoSEQ assay, multiplex PCR amplified TCR CDR3 regions from genomic DNA. Genomic DNA extracted from each cell subset was distributed evenly over all wells of several immunoSEQ 96-well plates, and each plate served as one replicate. For sorted subsets, around 200 ng genomic DNA, equal to some 28,000 T cell genomes, was loaded into each replicate PCR. Purified libraries were quantified with a Qubit 3.0 fluorometer, sized on a Bioanalyzer 2100, and re-quantified with the KAPA Library Quantification kit. Each immunoSEQ 96-well plate was sequenced on its own single-read 150-cycle Illumina NextSeq 550 flow cell. The authors' analysis ran thus. The immunoSEQ output contained only junctional sequences without quality scores, so filtering could not match that applied to full-length reads. To assign V/J genes and CDR3, sequences were annotated against IMGT germline references using PyIR, a Python wrapper for IgBLAST v1.9. Any read was removed if the V/J assignment was weak (E-value above 1e-6), the CDR3 was missing, or the read contained stop codons, out-of-frame junctions, or ambiguous translated residues. V3J clonotypes were defined as sequences sharing the same inferred V gene, J gene, and CDR3 amino acid sequence. The percentage overlap between two repertoires was calculated by dividing the number of shared unique clonotypes by the size of the smaller repertoire. Repertoire richness was assessed with RTK rarefaction, the Chao1 estimator, and Recon v2.1 estimates of unobserved clonotypes. OLGA was used to compute generation probabilities for all TCRbeta clonotypes that the gDNA method yielded from four donors. TCRdb obtained this table from immuneACCESS and retained in-frame rearrangements with V and J assigned. These tables miss some clones; where compared with another copy, unresolved V genes account for less than half of the shortfall, and the remainder is unexplained. V and J calls and clone size are as listed in that table; D and trimming were resolved from the DNA. The sample records about a million clones, 70% to 80% of which are singletons. The top ten clonotypes cover 0.89% of the sample.

This receptor chain uses TRBV18 and TRBJ1-5; there is no confident call for the D gene. This receptor was taken from a man between 18 and 35 years old in good health. Some clones in this sample may be carry-over from other donors' samples. Sequenced: memory CD4+ T cells from PBMCs. The cell subset or site label here, explained by the study, means: CD45RA-negative fraction. The nucleotide sequence is given as TGTGCCAGCTCACAACGGGCGGAAATACCGCCTCAGCCCCAGCATTTT. This encodes CASSQRAEIPPQPQHF.